This is a list of T cell receptor beta chains from one sample in a study of long-term antiretroviral therapy in people with HIV. Generated by immunoSEQ multiplex PCR, the TCRdb table keeps only in-frame clones and is missing some. The sample carries about 31,000 clones, 80% to 90% recorded once. Sequencing used unsorted PBMCs, obtained 0.8 years before starting antiretroviral therapy. These receptors originate from a man between 18 and 29 years old with HIV. Each CDR3 is given with its conserved first and last residue. Fields, in order: V gene, clone size, J gene, D gene, CDR3 DNA, CDR3 protein. A D gene is named only where the DNA matches it firmly. Some rows mark clone size as missing; the rest say once, few, many or name a class of expanded clone.

>TRBV7-9|few|TRBJ2-7|-
TGTGCCAGCGGGGGAGCTCCCCTCCTCTACGAGCAGTACTTC
CASGGAPLLYEQYF
>TRBV7-9|-|TRBJ1-4|-
TGTGCCAGCAGCTTATTTCCTTCGGGGGAAAAACTGTTTTTT
CASSLFPSGEKLFF
>TRBV27|-|TRBJ2-1|-
TGTGCCAGCAGTTTCGAAGCCAGGAGGGCCAATGAGCAGTTCTTC
CASSFEARRANEQFF
>TRBV10-3|-|TRBJ1-4|-
TGTGCCGCCCGGAGAAATTCAGCAACTAATGAAAAACTGTTTTTT
CAARRNSATNEKLFF
>TRBV29-1|-|TRBJ2-1|-
TGCAGCGTTGATATCGGTAGGTCAGAGGATGAGCAGTTCTTC
CSVDIGRSEDEQFF
>TRBV14|-|TRBJ1-1|-
TGTGCCAGCAGCCAAGGTCCCGCAGACACTGAAGCTTTCTTT
CASSQGPADTEAFF
>TRBV7-9|-|TRBJ2-3|-
TGTGCCAGCAGCCCGGACGGAGGCACAGATACGCAGTATTTT
CASSPDGGTDTQYF
>TRBV14|-|TRBJ2-2|-
TGTGCCAGCAGACAGACAGGGAACACCGGGGAGCTGTTTTTT
CASRQTGNTGELFF
>TRBV7-9|-|TRBJ2-3|-
TGTGCCAGCAGCTCCCCGGCGGGGTTTGGAGATACGCAGTATTTT
CASSSPAGFGDTQYF
>TRBV12-1|-|TRBJ1-4|-
TGTGCCAGCAGCATCCGGACAGGCAAGGATGAAAAACTGTTTTTT
CASSIRTGKDEKLFF
>TRBV9|-|TRBJ2-1|TRBD2
TGTGCCAGCAGCGTAGCCCTAGCGGGGGCCCACAATGAGCAGTTCTTC
CASSVALAGAHNEQFF
>TRBV13|-|TRBJ2-4|-
TGTGCCAGCAGCTACCCTTCCGCCCTGGGGTACTTC
CASSYPSALGYF
>TRBV19|-|TRBJ1-6|TRBD1
TGTGCCAGTAGTACAGGACAGGGAAACTCACCCCTCCACTTT
CASSTGQGNSPLHF
>TRBV7-8|-|TRBJ1-2|-
TGTGCCAGCAGGGGGGTCGATGGGGGCTACACCTTC
CASRGVDGGYTF
>TRBV30|-|TRBJ2-3|-
TGTGCCTGGAGTCTCACTAGATTGGCAGATACGCAGTATTTT
CAWSLTRLADTQYF
>TRBV4-3|-|TRBJ2-3|-
TGCGCCAGCAGCCAAGAAAGCCCGGGGCCTGCCACAGATACGCAGTATTTT
CASSQESPGPATDTQYF
>TRBV2|-|TRBJ1-6|-
TGTGCCAGCAGTGCAAGGATTACCTCCTATAATTCACCCCTCCACTTT
CASSARITSYNSPLHF
>TRBV19|-|TRBJ2-3|-
TGTGCCAGTAGTATACCAGGACTGCGCCCTTATTTT
CASSIPGLRPYF
>TRBV7-8|-|TRBJ2-7|-
TGTGCCAGCAGCCTTGCGCAGGGCCTCTCCTACGAGCAGTACTTC
CASSLAQGLSYEQYF
>TRBV27|-|TRBJ2-5|TRBD1
TGTGCCAGCAGTTACACAGGGGTGGAGACCCAGTACTTC
CASSYTGVETQYF
>TRBV7-6|-|TRBJ2-5|-
TGTGCCAGCAGCTTAGGGACTAACCAAGAGACCCAGTACTTC
CASSLGTNQETQYF
>TRBV4-3|-|TRBJ1-2|TRBD1
TGCGCCAGCAGCCAAGATCAAGCAGGGGGAAGTGGCTACACCTTC
CASSQDQAGGSGYTF
>TRBV23-1|-|TRBJ1-5|-
TGCGCCAGCAGTCTTGTTGAGACTCTCGAAAGGGGTCAGCCCCAGCATTTT
CASSLVETLERGQPQHF
>TRBV5-8|-|TRBJ1-2|-
TGTGCCAGCAGCTTGGGATTCAGCGCCTTCTATGGCTACACCTTC
CASSLGFSAFYGYTF
>TRBV12-5|-|TRBJ1-2|TRBD1
TGTGCTAGTGCCAGGGACAGGGAATATGGCTACACCTTC
CASARDREYGYTF
>TRBV10-1|-|TRBJ1-1|-
TGCGCCAGCATTTCGGATTTGAACACTGAAGCTTTCTTT
CASISDLNTEAFF
>TRBV25-1|-|TRBJ1-1|TRBD1
TGTGCCAGCAGTCGGGGACAGGGTAACGGAGCTTTCTTT
CASSRGQGNGAFF
>TRBV19|-|TRBJ1-5|-
TGTGCCAGTAGTATATCTGGGCAGCCCCAGCATTTT
CASSISGQPQHF
>TRBV4-1|-|TRBJ1-2|-
TGCGCCAGCAGCCAACACAGGGACGACGTGGGCTACACCTTC
CASSQHRDDVGYTF
>TRBV7-6|-|TRBJ1-3|-
TGTGCCAGCAGCTTAGGGGCATCGGCAGGAAACACCATATATTTT
CASSLGASAGNTIYF
>TRBV7-2|-|TRBJ2-1|-
TGTGCCAGCAGCTTAGCCTCCGGACTGCCGTTCTTC
CASSLASGLPFF